This entry is about one TCR beta chain. Its antigen is currently unknown. Donors consisted of healthy bone marrow donors. This entry comes from a study of cytomegalovirus exposure and HLA in healthy donors. Study results and limitations: Earlier results showed most TCR beta V segments being productive about 87% or about 30% of the time. Some TCR beta chains (about 180 of them) were listed as cytomegalovirus-associated. Other equally common chains were less clonally expanded than HLA-associated TCR beta chains, a later analysis showed.

This CDR3 has 18 residues. CDR1 and CDR2 (germline): GTSNPN, SVGIG (reference sequence). Trimming took 2 bases from V and 3 from J; bases not matched to a gene: 17. The PCR made use of 60 Vbeta and 13 Jbeta primers. The assay was immunoSEQ multiplex PCR, and TCRdb's table has in-frame clones only and misses some. Altogether some 100,000 clones are present, approximately 72% being singletons, with the ten largest covering 12% to 15%. The sequenced material came from PBMCs. The V and J genes are TRBV30 and TRBJ2-5; 8 positions agree with TRBD2. This receptor was obtained from a male donor in good health and CMV-seropositive. The CDR3 bases are TGTGCCTGGAGTCGGGACCCGCTGGTGACTAGCGAGAAAGAGACCCAGTACTTC. Translated, it gives CAWSRDPLVTSEKETQYF.